This TCR beta chain was observed in a study of blood T cell repertoires in COVID-19 (dated by TCRdb to between 2020 and 2021). A note on the overall study: Samples from collaborators originated in the United States, Italy and Spain and spanned both the acute and convalescent phases of COVID-19. The material from the prospective study consisted of cDNA or gDNA derived from T cells, B-cell-depleted T cells, or PBMCs. Subjects who had been exposed to COVID-19, were actively infected with it, or had recovered from it provided the deeply sampled blood TCRbeta repertoires that made up the dataset. The repertoires were released in a freely available public database meant as a resource for research on the immune response to SARS-CoV-2. The samples were drawn from two sources: the first 160 participants of the ongoing ImmuneRACE study, and 1,254 subjects contributed by 6 global collaborators. Sample metadata almost always included a de-identified subject ID, COVID-19 status, age in years and sex. HLA class I and class II types, where available, came from metadata supplied by the sample provider rather than from assay-based typing. Overall results and qualifications from the work: The quantity of clinical and demographic metadata differed by source and by participant and was supplied without curation.

TCRbeta CDR3 regions were amplified from genomic DNA by means of the immunoSEQ Assay, a bias-controlled multiplex PCR. The authors' pipeline ran thus. Nucleated cell counts per sample were estimated from amplification of reference gene primers within the assay. Sequence reads were collapsed and filtered to measure the absolute abundance of every unique TCRbeta CDR3 rearrangement. For each sample, productive Simpson clonality was calculated as the square root of Simpson's diversity index over productive rearrangements. The table comes from immuneACCESS by way of TCRdb, which keeps in-frame sequences with V and J called. Part of the clones is missing from these tables; in studies checked, under half for an unresolved V gene and the rest for unknown reasons. D and trimming come from the DNA, and the V and J calls and clone size come from that table. For this sample the table gives roughly 86,000 clones, of which about four fifths were detected only once. The ten biggest clones cover less than 2.5% of the sample.

Whole blood was collected in K2EDTA tubes by collaborating institutions according to the institutions' own protocols. For TCRbeta analysis, collaborator samples were shipped as frozen whole blood, as isolated PBMCs, or as DNA extracted from either sample type. This clone was counted a single time. It lacks a known antigen. No per-base quality is available; no much larger clone lies one base away. The CDR3 covers 15 residues, taking in both the cysteine and the phenylalanine. Solely the CDR3 DNA is kept, with 45 bases framed from the first base. As encoded in the germline V gene, CDR1 is SNHLY while CDR2 is FYNNEI. V is cut by 2 bases and J by 4 bases, and the space between the germline ends is 12 bases.

Sequencing was performed on peripheral blood. This clonotype was sampled from a woman in her 70s with acute or convalescent COVID-19. Rearrangement joined TRBV2 to TRBJ1-3, and possibly TRBD1, on 5 matching bases. The CDR3 reads as follows: CASSERGSGGNTIYF. The bases are TGTGCCAGCAGTGAAAGGGGCTCAGGAGGAAACACCATATATTTT.